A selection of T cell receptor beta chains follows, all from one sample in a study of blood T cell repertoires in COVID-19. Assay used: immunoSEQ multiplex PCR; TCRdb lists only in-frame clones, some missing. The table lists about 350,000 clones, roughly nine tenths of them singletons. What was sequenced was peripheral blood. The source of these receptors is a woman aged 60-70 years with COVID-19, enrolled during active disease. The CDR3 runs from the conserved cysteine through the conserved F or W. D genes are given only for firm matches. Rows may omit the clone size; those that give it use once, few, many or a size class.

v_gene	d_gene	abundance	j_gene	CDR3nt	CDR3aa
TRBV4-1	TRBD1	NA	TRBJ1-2	TGCGCCAGCAGCCCCGTGGACAGGGCGAACTATGGCTACACCTTC	CASSPVDRANYGYTF
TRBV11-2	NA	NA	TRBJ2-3	TGTGCCAGCAGCCCTACCACAGATACGCAGTATTTT	CASSPTTDTQYF
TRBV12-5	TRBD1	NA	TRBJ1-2	TGTGCTAGTGGTTTGGTCGGGACAGACTATGGCTACACCTTC	CASGLVGTDYGYTF
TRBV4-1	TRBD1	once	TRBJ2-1	TGCGCCAGCAGCCAGGTACAGGGGCAGCCGTTCTTC	CASSQVQGQPFF
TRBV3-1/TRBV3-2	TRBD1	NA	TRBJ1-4	TGTGCCAGCAGCCCGGGACAGGGGAGGGAAAAACTGTTTTTT	CASSPGQGREKLFF
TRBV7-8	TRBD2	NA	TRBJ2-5	TGTGCCAGCAGAGGGCTAGGGACTAGCGGGGGTACAGAGACCCAGTACTTC	CASRGLGTSGGTETQYF
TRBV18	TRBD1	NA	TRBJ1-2	TGTGCCAGCTCACCCCCGGGCCCCACAGGGGGTTATGGCTACACCTTC	CASSPPGPTGGYGYTF
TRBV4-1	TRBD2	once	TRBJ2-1	TGCGCCAGCAGCCAAGATCGGACTAGCGGGGGAAATGAGCAGTTCTTC	CASSQDRTSGGNEQFF
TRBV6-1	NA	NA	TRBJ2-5	TGTGCCAGCAGTGAAGCCAAATTCGGGGGCCAAGAGACCCAGTACTTC	CASSEAKFGGQETQYF
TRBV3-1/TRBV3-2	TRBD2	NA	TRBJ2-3	TGTGCCAGCAGCCGCAATAGCGGGGCCCTTGGAGATACGCAGTATTTT	CASSRNSGALGDTQYF